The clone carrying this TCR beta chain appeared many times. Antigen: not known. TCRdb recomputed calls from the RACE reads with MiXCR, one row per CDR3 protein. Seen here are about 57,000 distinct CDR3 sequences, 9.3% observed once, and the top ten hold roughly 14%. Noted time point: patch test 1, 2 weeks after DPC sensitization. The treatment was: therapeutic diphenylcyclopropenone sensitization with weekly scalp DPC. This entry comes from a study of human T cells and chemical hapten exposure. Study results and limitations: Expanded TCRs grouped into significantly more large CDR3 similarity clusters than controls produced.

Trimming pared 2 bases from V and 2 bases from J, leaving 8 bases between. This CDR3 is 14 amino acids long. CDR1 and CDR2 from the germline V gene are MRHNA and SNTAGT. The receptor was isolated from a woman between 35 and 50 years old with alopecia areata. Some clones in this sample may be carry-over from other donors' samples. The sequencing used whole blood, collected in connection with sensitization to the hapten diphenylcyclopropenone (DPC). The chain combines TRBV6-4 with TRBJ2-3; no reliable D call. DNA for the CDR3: TGTGCCAGCAGTGACCACCCCAACACAGATACGCAGTATTTT. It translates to CASSDHPNTDTQYF.